This TCR beta chain emerged from a study of cytomegalovirus exposure and HLA in healthy donors. Study-wide results and caveats: As immune exposure information, only CMV serostatus was available. Being productive about 90% or about 30% of the time was typical of most TCR beta V segments in an earlier analysis.

13 Jbeta primers and 60 Vbeta primers were used for the PCR. Sequencing used immunoSEQ multiplex PCR; TCRdb keeps in-frame clones, though not all of them. There are about 150,000 clones in the sample; around 78% occur only once, and less than 15% lies in the top ten. Worth noting for this clone: Its specificity is unknown.

This clonotype was obtained from a woman between 50 and 59 years old in good health and CMV-seropositive. The sample was PBMCs.

CDR3 sequence: CSVWDSPYEQYF. The CDR3 nucleotides read TGCAGCGTTTGGGACTCTCCCTACGAGCAGTACTTC. The J gene is TRBJ2-7, the V gene TRBV29-1; D is perhaps TRBD2 (6 bases). V gave up 5 bases and J gave up 2 bases, with 10 bases separating them. Germline-derived CDR1 and CDR2 are SQVTM and ANQGSEA. The CDR3 runs 12 residues.